The 20 T cell receptor beta chains presented below share a single source sample, sequenced in a study of T cells in Graves' hyperthyroidism and ophthalmopathy (dated by TCRdb to the late 2010s). Libraries were built with multiplex PCR. The listed sequencing device is Illumina HiSeq 2000. The TCR beta CDR3 regions were amplified from RNA transcripts. For the first round of RT-PCR on the TCR CDR3, the HTBI primer set was used together with the Qiagen OneStep RT-PCR kit. TCRdb trimmed public reads at Q25 via fastp, called clones via MiXCR and kept in-frame beta chains. Records with the same CDR3 protein are collapsed into one entry carrying the most frequent genes and DNA. The sample table contains fewer than 900,000 distinct CDR3 sequences; only one count was recorded for about a sixth of them. The ten top clones hold over 7.5% of the sample. The sequenced sample consisted of blood. These receptors came from a man between 18 and 35 years old with Graves' hyperthyroidism.

The chain recombines TRBV4-3 with TRBJ2-1; 8 nucleotides line up with TRBD2. Germline trimming cut 1 base from V and 0 bases from J; bases unmatched to any gene: 2. This CDR3 contains 16 residues. CDR1 and CDR2 from the germline V gene are LGHNA and YSLEER. The CDR3, as DNA: TGCGCCAGCAGCCAAGCGGGGGGGGCCTCCTACAATGAGCAGTTCTTC. Translated: CASSQAGGASYNEQFF.

In its sample, this clonotype was seen many times. The CDR3 DNA is TGTGCCTGGAGTGTCCCACTAGAGGCAGATACGCAGTATTTT. Translated: CAWSVPLEADTQYF. The chain couples TRBV30 to TRBJ2-3; perhaps TRBD2 as D (5 bases). Trimming pared 0 bases from V and 4 bases from J, leaving 11 bases between. The CDR3 is 14 amino acids. Germline-derived CDR1 and CDR2 are GTSNPN and SVGIG (reference sequence).

In this sample, this clonotype turned up a few times. The J gene is TRBJ1-5, the V gene TRBV18, with TRBD1 matching 7 bases. The CDR3 spans 14 residues. Germline V gene data show CDR1 as KGHSH and CDR2 as LQKENI. Germline trimming cut 6 bases from V and 7 bases from J; bases unmatched to any gene: 9. The CDR3 sequence: CASSQTGTVQPQHF. Here the CDR3 DNA reads TGTGCCAGCTCTCAGACTGGGACAGTACAGCCCCAGCATTTT.

Turning to this clonotype: A much larger clone differs from this one at a single base, so this may be a read error. The V gene is TRBV10-3, the J gene TRBJ2-5, with D unresolved. CDR3 length: 13 residues. Germline values: CDR1 ENHRY, CDR2 SYGVKD. CDR3 nucleotide sequence: TGTGCCATCAGCGGCGTAGATCAAGAGACCGAGTACTTC. Translation: CAISGVDQETEYF.

The V call is TRBV12-3 or TRBV12-4, the J call TRBJ1-1, with D possibly matching TRBD1 (5 bases). Trimming removed 3 bases from V and 6 bases from J, with 11 bases in between. There are 13 residues in the CDR3. CDR3 loop: CASSFRVGSEAFF. CDR3 in DNA: TGTGCCAGCAGTTTCAGGGTAGGTTCTGAAGCTTTCTTT.

This clonotype showed up just a few times. CDR3: CASSYVVSAGIAKNIQYF. The DNA of the CDR3 is TGTGCCAGCAGTTACGTCGTTTCAGCGGGAATAGCCAAAAACATTCAGTACTTC. J is TRBJ2-4 and V is TRBV6-5; 7 bases match TRBD2. J lost 0 bases, V lost 2 bases, and 10 bases had no gene match. The CDR3 is 18 residues long. Germline CDR1 MNHEY, CDR2 SVGAGI.

V usage is TRBV11-3 and J usage is TRBJ2-1; unclear D gene. This CDR3 is 9 amino acids long. The V end was cut by 4 bases, the J end by 11 bases, with 3 bases between. Germline CDR1 reads SGHNT; CDR2 reads YENEEA. The CDR3: CASSSKQFF. CDR3 in DNA: TGTGCCAGCAGCTCGAAGCAGTTCTTC.

This clonotype was picked up many times. Here the CDR3 DNA reads TGTGCCAGCAGTTACGGTGACAGGGGGTCGCCCTACGAGCAGTACTTC. This codes for CASSYGDRGSPYEQYF. V is TRBV6-2 or TRBV6-3 and J is TRBJ2-7; 9 nucleotides agree with TRBD1. The V gene end was trimmed by 2 bases and the J gene end by 2 bases; junction bases not matched to a gene: 7. The CDR3 is 16 residues long. The germline V gene encodes CDR1 MNHEY and CDR2 SVGEGT.

The sample holds many counts of this clonotype. The genes are TRBV5-1 and TRBJ2-3; D remains ambiguous. Per the germline V gene, CDR1 is SGHRS and CDR2 is YFSETQ. Trimming removed 0 bases at V and 0 bases at J, with 11 bases between. This CDR3 contains 16 residues. The CDR3 DNA follows: TGCGCCAGCAGCTTGGTGGGCCTTACTAGCACAGATACGCAGTATTTT. This sequence encodes CASSLVGLTSTDTQYF.

This clonotype was detected ten times or more. The CDR3 protein is CASSAPGGQETQYF. CDR3 DNA sequence: TGTGCCAGCAGCGCTCCAGGGGGGCAAGAGACCCAGTACTTC. V and J are TRBV9 and TRBJ2-5; a possible D gene is TRBD1 (7 bases). The CDR3 spans 14 residues. V was shortened by 3 bases and J by 2 bases, with 11 bases between the two germline ends. Germline V gives CDR1 SGDLS, CDR2 YYNGEE.

At least ten counts were recorded for this clonotype. One junction end disagrees with the germline gene, perhaps due to a read error. This rearrangement joins TRBV28 to TRBJ1-1; no firm D call. CDR1 and CDR2 from the germline V gene are MDHEN and SYDVKM. The CDR3 totals 16 residues. The CDR3 DNA follows: TGTGCCAGCATTTTAGGCTATCAAGTTGTGAACACTGAAGCTTTCTTT. Protein: CASILGYQVVNTEAFF.

V usage is TRBV7-6 and J usage is TRBJ2-1; 8 bases match TRBD2. There are 16 residues in the CDR3. The V segment lost 5 bases and the J segment 2 bases; nucleotides outside the gene matches: 8. Germline-derived CDR1 and CDR2 are SGHVS and FNYEAQ. CDR3: CASSPTPGRAYNEQFF. CDR3 nucleotides: TGTGCCAGCAGCCCTACTCCCGGGAGGGCCTACAATGAGCAGTTCTTC.

The CDR3 nucleotides read TGTGCCAGCACCATAGGGGGACTAGCGGGAATGCATGAGCAGTTCTTC. It encodes CASTIGGLAGMHEQFF. The gene calls are TRBV5-6 and TRBJ2-1; 13 bases align to TRBD2. Germline CDR1 and CDR2: SGHDT and YYEEEE. CDR3 length: 16 residues. The ends lost 6 bases at V and 8 bases at J; junction bases unmatched: 11.

This clonotype occurred many times. This chain links TRBV30 with TRBJ2-5; no clear D gene. Deletions cut 3 bases from V and 3 bases from J, with 11 bases between. This CDR3 has 13 residues. CDR1 is GTSNPN and CDR2 is SVGIG in the germline V gene (reference sequence). This CDR3 reads CAWSAYWEETQYF. The DNA of the CDR3 is TGTGCCTGGAGCGCATACTGGGAAGAGACCCAGTACTTC.

In this sample, this clonotype turned up a few times. One end of the junction is discordant with germline, which a read error may explain. This chain uses TRBV27 with TRBJ2-5, with D possibly TRBD1 on 6 matching bases. Germline CDR1 is MNHEY and CDR2 is SMNVEV (reference sequence). This CDR3 is built from 15 residues. The CDR3 here is CASKSQQGSREAQYF. CDR3 in DNA: TGTGCCAGCAAATCCCAACAGGGTTCAAGAGAGGCCCAGTACTTC.

This clonotype appeared many times. This chain uses TRBV12-3 or TRBV12-4 with TRBJ1-5; D is ambiguous. The CDR3 extends over 13 amino acids. The V end was cut by 2 bases, the J end by 3 bases, with 5 bases between. The CDR3 nucleotides read TGTGCCAGCAGTTTACGGGCCAATCAGCCCCAGCATTTT. Encoded protein: CASSLRANQPQHF.

This clonotype showed up just a few times. The chain carries TRBV12-3 or TRBV12-4 and TRBJ2-5, with 7 bases identical to TRBD2. The CDR3 covers 13 residues. Trimming took 7 bases from V and 4 from J; bases not matched to a gene: 6. The CDR3 coding sequence is TGTGCCAGCACTCCTCCGGGGGGAGAGACCCAGTACTTC. Protein product: CASTPPGGETQYF.

This clonotype was counted only a few times. The J gene is TRBJ1-3, the V gene TRBV28; tentative D call: TRBD1 (5 bases). Looked up from germline, CDR1 is MDHEN and CDR2 is SYDVKM. Trimming took off 3 bases at V and 0 bases at J, with 12 bases between the two ends. This CDR3 has 16 amino acids. CDR3 protein: CASSFIGHLSGNTIYF. DNA for the CDR3: TGTGCCAGCAGTTTTATAGGACACCTCTCTGGAAACACCATATATTTT.

This clonotype was detected many times. The chain recombines TRBV11-3 with TRBJ2-1, with 8 bases lining up with TRBD2. V shed 8 bases, J shed 3 bases, and the junction held 9 bases outside the gene matches. This CDR3 region has 15 residues. From germline, CDR1 is SGHNT and CDR2 YENEEA. This CDR3 is CASHPGLALYNEQFF. The CDR3 DNA is TGTGCCAGCCACCCTGGACTAGCCCTCTACAATGAGCAGTTCTTC. The entire variable domain, with the rest obtained from reference TRBV11-3 and TRBJ2-1, is as follows: EAGVVQSPRYKIIEKKQPVAFWCNPISGHNTLYWYLQNLGQGPELLIRYENEEAVDDSQLPKDRFSAERLKGVDSTLKIQPAELGDSAVYLCASHPGLALYNEQFFGPGTRLTVL.

This clonotype was observed many times. The CDR3 region has the DNA TGTGCCATCAGTGAGTCGAATCTTGGCTCCTACAATGAGCAGTTCTTC. This sequence encodes CAISESNLGSYNEQFF. This sequence joins TRBV10-3 and TRBJ2-1; D gene ambiguous. Germline CDR1 and CDR2: ENHRY and SYGVKD. V gave up 0 bases and J gave up 0 bases, with 9 bases separating them. This CDR3 region has 16 residues.